One T cell receptor beta chain is described in this entry. CDR3 size: 18 residues. V trimming: 3 bases; J trimming: 3 bases; junction bases outside the gene matches: 13. The data stem from a study of early T cells in non-severe SARS-CoV-2 infection. Unique molecular identifiers were added to individual cDNA molecules. TCRdb re-called the 5' RACE reads with MiXCR, one entry per CDR3 protein. The data hold some 49,000 distinct CDR3 sequences, with roughly 8.2% observed a single time. Sequences were obtained from whole blood. J is TRBJ2-3 and V is TRBV12-3 or TRBV12-4; 9 positions agree with TRBD2. This TCR derives from an adult who was a healthcare worker with PCR-confirmed SARS-CoV-2 infection or an uninfected control (not recorded which). CDR3 residues: CASSFMLLAGPQTDTQYF. DNA of the CDR3: TGTGCCAGCAGTTTTATGCTTCTAGCGGGGCCCCAAACAGATACGCAGTATTTT.